This T cell receptor beta chain is drawn from a study of CD8+CD57+ T cells in acquired aplastic anemia. The study profiled TCR beta VDJ and CDR3 using genomic DNA as template. MiXCR, run by TCRdb on the reads, gives a single entry per CDR3 protein. The table has tens of thousands of distinct CDR3 sequences, 60% to 70% seen once. Previously, flow cytometry had revealed CD8+CD57+ cell expansion in the patients chosen for sequencing. CDR1 is SNHLY, CDR2 FYNNEI, per germline. V was shortened by 4 bases and J by 4 bases, with 4 bases between the two germline ends. This CDR3 comprises 12 residues. This chain uses TRBV2 with TRBJ1-4; D ambiguous. The clonotype was recovered from a human donor with aplastic anemia. Sequenced: sorted CD4+, CD8+, or CD8+CD57+ T cells (not recorded which) from PBMCs. As DNA, the CDR3 is TGTGCCAGCAGTGGTTATAATGAAAAACTGTTTTTT. It yields the protein CASSGYNEKLFF.